Below, one TCR beta chain is given with its context. Its specific antigen is unknown. Nothing much larger sits one base from this clone, and base qualities are not available. A single peripheral blood draw of about 116 mL on average was collected from each donor into heparinised tubes. Using a panel that included CD45RO, CCR7, CD25, CD127, CD95 and CD27, naive, central memory, regulatory and stem cell-like memory CD4+ T cells were sorted on a BD FACSAria II. Purity was above 95% for every sorted population. PBMCs were isolated immediately by Lymphoprep density gradient centrifugation and stained directly without culture. So that batch effects would be minimized, each experiment stained and sorted samples in pairs, pairing one healthy donor with one patient. The entire isolated RNA was reverse transcribed using the High Capacity cDNA Reverse Transcription Kit, and thus expressed TCRB transcripts were sequenced. Deep immunoSEQ sequencing was applied to naive, central memory and regulatory T cell samples, giving an average of roughly 3.5 million total reads per sample. Sorted cells were lysed in RLT buffer and RNA was extracted with DNase-treated RNeasy Micro or Mini kits, depending on cell number. To prevent cross-contamination, each cell subset was processed individually, whereas patient and healthy donor samples were processed jointly. The immunoSEQ multiplex PCR was used to amplify TCRB sequences from cDNA, yielding 87-bp fragments that span the CDR3 region. Sequencing of the amplicons was done on the Illumina HiSeq platform. In the source study's methods: PCR bias was corrected computationally using synthetic template baselines, and reads within Hamming distance 2 were collapsed, with unmergeable singletons discarded. Reads were aligned against IMGT to assign V, D and J genes, CDR3 length and insertions or deletions at six rearrangement sites. Within each subset, clonotype counts were normalized to sorted cell number, after which true diversity and Gini coefficients were computed with the tcR R package. Repertoire sharing was quantified using the overlap coefficient calculated on TCRB nucleotide sequences. Out-of-frame TCRB sequences from naive cells were analyzed to stand in for the pre-selection repertoire. TCRdb took this table from immuneACCESS and kept in-frame rearrangements with V and J called. Such tables lack part of the clones; where checked against another copy, unresolved V genes explain under half of the gap, and the rest is unexplained. D and trimming come from the DNA, and the V and J calls and clone size come from that table. The sample table shows 200,000 to 250,000 clones, and 11% to 15% are seen once. Roughly 0.019% of the sample rests with the top ten.

The germline V gene provides CDR1 MNHEY and CDR2 SVGAGI. There are 12 amino acids in the CDR3, from cysteine to phenylalanine inclusive. This entry keeps only the CDR3 DNA: 36 bases, framed from base 1. V lost 5 bases and J lost 8 bases; the stretch between them is 12 bases long. This specimen comes from a study of beta chain features in type 1 diabetes (dated 2018 in TCRdb). For the study in its entirety: No differences in mean age, gender distribution, total cell number or subset yield were found between patients and healthy donors. Across all samples, fewer than 130 million sorted cells were examined, and cell number per subset correlated strongly with RNA yield. Whereas all 28 donors provided naive and central memory subsets, regulatory and stem cell-like memory subsets were isolated from just 8 patients and about 8 healthy donors. The study compared the TCRB repertoires of sorted circulating CD4+ T cell subsets in recently diagnosed type 1 diabetes patients with those in matched healthy donors. What the research found in general, with its limitations: Fewer insertions and more nucleotide deletions at VDJ recombination sites were observed in patients with type 1 diabetes, implying thymic rearrangement abnormalities. HLA sub-analyses involved small numbers of individuals, so any influence of HLA type on TCRB rearrangement remained unresolved. Because cDNA was sequenced instead of genomic DNA, activated cells with high expression could be over-represented, although the groups did not differ in activation or CD3 levels. Naive, central memory and regulatory TCRB repertoires appeared to be more similar among patients than among healthy donors. Shorter templates might be favored by PCR, yet because patient and control samples were amplified and corrected together, any such skew would affect both groups equally. Type 1 diabetes patients showed a moderate but significant shortening of TCRB CDR3 length in all four CD4+ subsets.

Here the chain combines TRBV6-5 and TRBJ1-2, and the D gene may be TRBD1, 5 bases matching. This receptor was obtained from a man aged 25-45 years with type 1 diabetes. Sample: naive CD4+ T cells from blood. What the cell subset or site label conveys for this sample: true naive CD4+ T cells. The DNA sequence is given as TGTGCCAGCAGTAGGGGCGGATGGGGCTACACCTTC. Translated, this is CASSRGGWGYTF.